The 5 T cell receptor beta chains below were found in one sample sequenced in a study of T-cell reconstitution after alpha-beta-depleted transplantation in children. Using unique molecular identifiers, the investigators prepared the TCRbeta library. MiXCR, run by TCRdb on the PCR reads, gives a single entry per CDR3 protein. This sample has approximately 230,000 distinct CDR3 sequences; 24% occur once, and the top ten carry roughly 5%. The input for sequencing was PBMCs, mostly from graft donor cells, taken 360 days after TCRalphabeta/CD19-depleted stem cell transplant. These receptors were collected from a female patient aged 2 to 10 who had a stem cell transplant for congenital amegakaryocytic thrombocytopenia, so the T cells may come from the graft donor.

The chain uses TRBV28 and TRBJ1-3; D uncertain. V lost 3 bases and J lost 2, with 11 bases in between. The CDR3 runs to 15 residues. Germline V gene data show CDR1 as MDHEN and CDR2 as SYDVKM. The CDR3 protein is CASSFLGAAGNTIYF. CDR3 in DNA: TGTGCCAGCAGTTTTCTGGGTGCTGCTGGAAACACCATATATTTT.

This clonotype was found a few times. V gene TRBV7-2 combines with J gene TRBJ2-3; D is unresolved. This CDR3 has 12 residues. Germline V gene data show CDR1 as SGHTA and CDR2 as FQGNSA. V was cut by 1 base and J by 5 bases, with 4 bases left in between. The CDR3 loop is CASSLVIDTQYF. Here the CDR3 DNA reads TGTGCCAGCAGCTTAGTGATAGATACGCAGTATTTT.

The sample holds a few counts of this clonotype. The CDR3 loop reads CSARTGTPHYEQYF. In DNA form, the CDR3 reads TGCAGTGCTAGGACCGGGACACCTCACTACGAGCAGTACTTC. The chain uses TRBV20-1 and TRBJ2-7, with a weak D call TRBD1 (6 bases). CDR3 length equals 14 residues. Looked up from germline, CDR1 is DFQATT and CDR2 is SNEGSKA (reference sequence). Trimming cost V 3 bases and J 3 bases, with 15 bases left between them.

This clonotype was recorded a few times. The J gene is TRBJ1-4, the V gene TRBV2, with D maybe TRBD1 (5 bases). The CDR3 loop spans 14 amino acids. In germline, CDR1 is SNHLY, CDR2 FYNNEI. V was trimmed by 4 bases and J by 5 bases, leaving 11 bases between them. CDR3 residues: CASSGWGLNEKLFF. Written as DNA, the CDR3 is TGTGCCAGCAGTGGGTGGGGACTGAATGAAAAACTGTTTTTT.

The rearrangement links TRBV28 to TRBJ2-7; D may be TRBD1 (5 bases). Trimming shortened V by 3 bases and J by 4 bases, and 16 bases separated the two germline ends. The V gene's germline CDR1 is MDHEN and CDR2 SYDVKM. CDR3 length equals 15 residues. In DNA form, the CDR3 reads TGTGCCAGCAGTTTGACCAGGGTGGTTGATTACGAGCAGTACTTC. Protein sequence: CASSLTRVVDYEQYF. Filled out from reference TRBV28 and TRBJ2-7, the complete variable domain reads DVKVTQSSRYLVKRTGEKVFLECVQDMDHENMFWYRQDPGLGLRLIYFSYDVKMKEKGDIPEGYSVSREKKERFSLILESASTNQTSMYLCASSLTRVVDYEQYFGPGTRLTVT.